This T cell receptor beta chain was obtained from a study of beta chain features in type 1 diabetes. General study points: Comparison showed that naive, central memory and Treg TCRB repertoires appeared more similar among patients than among healthy donors. PCR could preferentially amplify shorter templates, alike in patients and controls. Shortening of TCRB CDR3s, moderate but significant, appeared in all four CD4+ subsets of Type 1 diabetes patients.

In this sample, this clone turned up a few times. Its cognate antigen is unknown. The CDR3 contains 14 residues. Germline trimming cut 7 bases from V and 5 bases from J; bases unmatched to any gene: 9. Germline assignment: CDR1 LNHDA and CDR2 SQIVND (reference sequence). As every portion of the isolated RNA was reverse transcribed, the sequencing read expressed TCRB transcripts. Sequencing was performed with immunoSEQ multiplex PCR; in TCRdb, only in-frame clones are kept and a portion is missing. The sample consists of more than 110,000 clones, 6.9% of them appearing once. CD45RO/CCR7/CD25/CD127/CD95/CD27 separated CD4+ naive, central memory, regulatory and stem cell-like memory cells by sorting.

The material sequenced was central memory CD4+ T cells from blood. The receptor was derived from a woman between 25 and 40 years old in good health. The J gene is TRBJ1-1, the V gene TRBV19; 8 bases line up with TRBD1. DNA for the CDR3: TGTGCCAGTACCATCGGACAGGGTTGGACTGAAGCTTTCTTT. The encoded protein is CASTIGQGWTEAFF.